These 9 T cell receptor beta chains originate from one sample sequenced in a study of fetal regulatory T cell absence and autoimmunity. Assay: immunoSEQ multiplex PCR; the TCRdb copy retains only in-frame clones and omits some. The sample shows 95,000 or so clones, about 78% of them seen only once. Material for sequencing was pancreas tissue. The receptors come from a male donor with IPEX syndrome.

The chain couples TRBV2 to TRBJ2-1; no firm D call. Germline V CDR1 and CDR2: SNHLY, FYNNEI. The CDR3 has 11 amino acids. V was pared by 1 base and J by 7 bases, with 2 bases between. This CDR3 is CASSEGNEQFF. Written as DNA, the CDR3 is TGTGCCAGCAGTGAAGGGAATGAGCAGTTCTTC.

This rearrangement joins TRBV10-3 to TRBJ2-7; D perhaps matches TRBD1 (6 bases). CDR1 and CDR2 from the germline V gene are ENHRY and SYGVKD. The germline V and J ends were trimmed by 4 bases and 3 bases, with 13 bases remaining between them. CDR3 length: 14 amino acids. CDR3 in DNA: TGTGCCATCAGTGCAGACAGGTCCCTCTACGAGCAGTACTTC. This encodes CAISADRSLYEQYF.

The chain couples TRBV4-1 to TRBJ1-2, with 7 positions matching TRBD1. The ends lost 3 bases at V and 0 bases at J; junction bases unmatched: 7. This CDR3 contains 16 residues. Germline V gives CDR1 MGHRA, CDR2 YSYEKL. The CDR3 nucleotides read TGCGCCAGCAGCCAGCAGGGGGTCCGACCTAACTATGGCTACACCTTC. Encoded protein: CASSQQGVRPNYGYTF.

The chain has TRBV5-1 and TRBJ1-3, with 7 bases matching TRBD1. V lost 4 bases and J lost 8; bases outside the gene matches: 9. Per the germline V gene, CDR1 is SGHRS and CDR2 is YFSETQ. The CDR3 consists of 14 residues. CDR3 loop: CASSADREGHTIYF. As DNA, the CDR3 is TGCGCCAGCAGCGCTGACAGGGAAGGTCACACCATATATTTT.

The CDR3 reads CASSLWGGPTDTQYF. The CDR3 DNA reads as TGTGCCAGCAGTTTATGGGGAGGGCCTACAGATACGCAGTATTTT. The chain carries TRBV27 and TRBJ2-3; 7 bases agree with TRBD2. The CDR3 is 15 amino acids. With V trimmed by 1 base and J by 3 bases, 4 bases remained unmatched. The germline V gene encodes CDR1 MNHEY and CDR2 SMNVEV (reference sequence).

The chain employs TRBV5-1 and TRBJ1-6, with 7 bases fitting TRBD1. The V gene end was trimmed by 0 bases and the J gene end by 9 bases; junction bases not matched to a gene: 0. Germline CDR1 and CDR2: SGHRS and YFSETQ. The CDR3 is 13 residues long. The CDR3 DNA reads as TGCGCCAGCAGCTTGGACAGGGGTTCACCCCTCCACTTT. This sequence encodes CASSLDRGSPLHF.

The chain joins TRBV14 to TRBJ2-7, with D unresolved. The V end was cut by 6 bases, the J end by 5 bases, with 17 bases between. This CDR3 spans 14 amino acids. CDR1 is SGHDN and CDR2 is FVKESK in the germline V gene. The CDR3 sequence: CASSLLSVPHEQYF. CDR3 DNA sequence: TGTGCCAGCAGTCTCCTCTCTGTTCCCCACGAGCAGTACTTC.

For this clone: A much larger clone differs by one base, so this may be a read error. The rearrangement uses TRBV5-4 and TRBJ1-2; TRBD1 agrees at 10 bases. The germline V gene has CDR1 SGHNT and CDR2 YYREEE (reference sequence). The CDR3 contains 13 residues. After removal of 3 bases from V and 4 bases from J, the junction contained 0 bases not matched to a gene. The CDR3 sequence is CASSWTGGYGYTF. As DNA, the CDR3 is TGTGCCAGCAGCTGGACAGGGGGCTATGGCTACACCTTC.

This sequence joins TRBV14 and TRBJ1-1; TRBD1 is a possible D gene (5 bases). Germline V gives CDR1 SGHDN, CDR2 FVKESK. Trimming shortened V by 8 bases and J by 10 bases, and 17 bases separated the two germline ends. The CDR3 has 12 amino acids. This chain's CDR3 is CASGHGKRRAFF. The CDR3 DNA reads TGTGCCAGCGGACACGGGAAAAGAAGAGCTTTCTTT.